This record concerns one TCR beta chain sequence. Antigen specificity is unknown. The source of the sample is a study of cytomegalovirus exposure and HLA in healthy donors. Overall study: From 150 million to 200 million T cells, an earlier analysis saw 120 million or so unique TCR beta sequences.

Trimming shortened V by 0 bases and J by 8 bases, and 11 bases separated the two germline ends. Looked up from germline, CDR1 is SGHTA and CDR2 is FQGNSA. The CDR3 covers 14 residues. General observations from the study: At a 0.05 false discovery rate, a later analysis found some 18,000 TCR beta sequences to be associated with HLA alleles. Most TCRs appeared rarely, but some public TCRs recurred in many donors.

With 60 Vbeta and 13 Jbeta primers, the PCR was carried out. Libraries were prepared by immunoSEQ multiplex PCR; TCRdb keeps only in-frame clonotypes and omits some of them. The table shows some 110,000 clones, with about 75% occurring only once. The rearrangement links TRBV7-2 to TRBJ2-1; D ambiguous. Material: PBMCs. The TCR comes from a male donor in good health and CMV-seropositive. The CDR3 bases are TGTGCCAGCAGCTTAGCGGTAGCTACCGATGAGCAGTTCTTC. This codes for CASSLAVATDEQFF.